The 13 T cell receptor beta chains below come from one sample, sequenced in a study of ipilimumab plus nivolumab after autologous stem cell transplantation. The table came from immunoSEQ multiplex PCR; TCRdb's copy has only in-frame clones and leaves some out. The sample yields some 46,000 clones, roughly 90% seen once. Sample: PBMCs, taken in a trial of ipilimumab plus nivolumab as post-transplant consolidation. The receptor set was obtained from a male donor with multiple myeloma.

The rearrangement links TRBV27 to TRBJ2-7; 10 bases line up with TRBD1. V dropped 11 bases and J dropped 5; count of bases not matched to a gene: 3. CDR3 size: 11 residues. Germline V gives CDR1 MNHEY, CDR2 SMNVEV (reference sequence). The CDR3 here is CAGGQGDEQYF. The DNA for the CDR3 is TGTGCCGGCGGACAGGGGGACGAGCAGTACTTC.

The chain couples TRBV28 to TRBJ1-2; D perhaps matches TRBD1 (6 bases). Trimming removed 11 bases from V and 4 bases from J, with 14 bases in between. CDR1 MDHEN and CDR2 SYDVKM come from the germline V gene. CDR3 length: 12 amino acids. Here the CDR3 reads CAEGTGIYGYTF. The CDR3 DNA is TGTGCCGAGGGAACAGGGATCTATGGCTACACCTTC.

The V gene is TRBV7-3, the J gene TRBJ2-5; D gene unclear. This CDR3 comprises 14 residues. CDR1 is SGHTA and CDR2 is FQGTGA in the germline V gene. The V gene lost 4 bases and the J gene lost 4 bases, with 13 bases spanning the gap. For the CDR3, the DNA is TGTGCCAGCAGCTCCCCCCCCCACCGAGAGACCCAGTACTTC. This sequence encodes CASSSPPHRETQYF.

V and J are TRBV27 and TRBJ1-5, with D possibly matching TRBD1 (6 bases). CDR1 is MNHEY and CDR2 is SMNVEV in the germline V gene (reference sequence). V shed 5 bases and J shed 3 bases, with 17 bases lying between them. This CDR3 has 16 residues. CDR3 in amino acids: CASSPMGGLINQPQHF. The DNA for the CDR3 is TGTGCCAGCAGTCCGATGGGGGGGCTCATCAATCAGCCCCAGCATTTT.

The chain is built from TRBV7-3 and TRBJ2-3, with 10 bases fitting TRBD2. CDR3 length equals 16 residues. The ends lost 5 bases at V and 5 bases at J; junction bases unmatched: 10. Germline V gene sequence: CDR1 SGHTA, CDR2 FQGTGA. The CDR3 bases are TGTGCCAGCAGCGCGAATCTAGCGGGAGAGGGAGATACGCAGTATTTT. The encoded protein is CASSANLAGEGDTQYF. Combining the CDR3 with reference TRBV7-3 and TRBJ2-3 gives the whole variable domain GAGVSQTPSNKVTEKGKYVELRCDPISGHTALYWYRQSLGQGPEFLIYFQGTGAADDSGLPNDRFFAVRPEGSVSTLKIQRTERGDSAVYLCASSANLAGEGDTQYFGPGTRLTVL.

The rearrangement uses TRBV7-9 and TRBJ1-1; D might be TRBD1 (5 bases). Deletions cut 3 bases from V and 0 bases from J, with 11 bases between. CDR3 length: 15 amino acids. The germline CDR1 and CDR2 sequences are SEHNR and FQNEAQ (reference sequence). The CDR3 coding sequence is TGTGCCAGCAGCTTCGACAGAGCAATGAACACTGAAGCTTTCTTT. Protein product: CASSFDRAMNTEAFF.

The chain joins TRBV5-1 to TRBJ2-3; D perhaps matches TRBD1 (5 bases). Germline CDR1 reads SGHRS; CDR2 reads YFSETQ. The CDR3 has 16 amino acids. V lost 8 bases and J 0 bases, leaving 19 bases between the germline ends. The CDR3 region is CASSLFDSSSTDTQYF. The DNA of the CDR3 is TGCGCCAGTTCCTTATTTGACAGCTCTAGCACAGATACGCAGTATTTT. Looking up the rest from reference TRBV5-1 and TRBJ2-3 gives the full variable domain: KAGVTQTPRYLIKTRGQQVTLSCSPISGHRSVSWYQQTPGQGLQFLFEYFSETQRNKGNFPGRFSGRQFSNSRSEMNVSTLELGDSALYLCASSLFDSSSTDTQYFGPGTRLTVL.

This clone was seen just once. The chain recombines TRBV7-2 with TRBJ1-2, with D possibly matching TRBD1 (6 bases). Germline V gene sequence: CDR1 SGHTA, CDR2 FQGNSA. V was cut by 5 bases and J by 1 base, with 8 bases left in between. The CDR3 consists of 13 residues. The CDR3 DNA follows: TGTGCCAGCAGCCTGGACAGTAACTATGGCTACACCTTC. It encodes CASSLDSNYGYTF.

The sample holds one count of this clone. The V and J genes are TRBV4-3 and TRBJ2-7; D gene uncertain. V lost 1 base and J lost 6, with 16 bases in between. The CDR3 runs to 15 residues. CDR1 is LGHNA and CDR2 is YSLEER in the germline V gene. Written as DNA, the CDR3 is TGCGCCAGCAGCCAAGTGAGGCAGGTAAGGTTCGAGCAGTACTTC. Protein product: CASSQVRQVRFEQYF.

This chain connects TRBV2 to TRBJ2-2, with D hard to call. The CDR3 runs 12 residues. Germline V gives CDR1 SNHLY, CDR2 FYNNEI. With 1 base removed from V and 7 bases from J, the gap between germline ends came to 4 bases. In DNA, the CDR3 is TGTGCCAGCAGTGAAGGCAGCGGGGAGCTGTTTTTT. This codes for CASSEGSGELFF.

The chain links TRBV5-1 to TRBJ2-5, with a possible D match to TRBD1 (8 bases). Per germline, CDR1 SGHRS and CDR2 YFSETQ. The CDR3 spans 13 residues. V was pared by 7 bases and J by 5 bases, with 15 bases between. CDR3 region: CASFTGGGETQYF. In DNA form, the CDR3 reads TGCGCCAGCTTTACAGGGGGAGGGGAGACCCAGTACTTC.

The chain has TRBV28 and TRBJ2-2; tentative D call: TRBD2 (5 bases). Germline loops: CDR1 MDHEN, CDR2 SYDVKM. Deletions cut 4 bases from V and 4 bases from J, with 19 bases between. The CDR3 runs to 17 residues. The CDR3 sequence is CASSSVVGREGTGELFF. The CDR3 DNA reads as TGTGCCAGCAGTTCTGTCGTCGGCCGGGAAGGCACCGGGGAGCTGTTTTTT.

J is TRBJ2-3 and V is TRBV5-4, with 14 bases matching TRBD2. The CDR3 extends over 15 amino acids. Germline V lookup: CDR1 SGHNT, CDR2 YYREEE (reference sequence). V trimming: 4 bases; J trimming: 6 bases; junction bases outside the gene matches: 4. CDR3 region: CASSTRTSGGDTQYF. The DNA for the CDR3 is TGTGCCAGCAGCACACGGACTAGCGGGGGGGATACGCAGTATTTT.